This TCR beta chain emerged from a study of OX40 agonist ivuxolimab in advanced cancers. Trimming at V came to 10 bases and at J to 0 bases, leaving 2 bases not matched to a gene. The germline gives CDR1 MNHEY, CDR2 SMNVEV (reference sequence). CDR3 size: 13 residues. Only in-frame clones appear in the TCRdb table, and some are missing; sequencing was by immunoSEQ multiplex PCR. The sample includes roughly 70,000 clones, 70% to 90% seen only once; the top ten take roughly 2.4%. In this sample, this clone turned up once. The TCR comes from an adult with an advanced solid tumor such as melanoma, head and neck, liver or kidney cancer. The material was CD4+ or CD8+ T cells sorted from blood, obtained in a trial of the OX40 agonist ivuxolimab. The chain joins TRBV27 to TRBJ2-7; 11 nucleotides align to TRBD2. The CDR3 spells CATTSGSSYEQYF. As DNA, the CDR3 is TGTGCCACCACTAGCGGGAGCTCCTACGAGCAGTACTTC.